This T cell receptor beta chain derives from a study of cytomegalovirus exposure and HLA in healthy donors. Points from the study as a whole: Most of the TCR beta V segments (in an earlier analysis) were productive either about 90% or about 30% of the time. One later analysis reportedly identified an Asian-associated ancestry cluster that showed fewer N-insertions than the roughly 640-donor mean.

It was with 60 Vbeta and 13 Jbeta primers that the PCR ran. Profiling relied on immunoSEQ multiplex PCR, and the TCRdb table lists in-frame clones only, not all of them. The data hold some 100,000 clones, with around 79% observed a single time. Comment on this clone: Its antigen is undetermined.

Germline loops: CDR1 SQVTM, CDR2 ANQGSEA. Germline trimming cut 5 bases from V and 0 bases from J; bases unmatched to any gene: 6. The CDR3 has 15 amino acids. The origin of this receptor is a male donor in good health and CMV-seropositive. What was sequenced was PBMCs. This rearrangement joins TRBV29-1 to TRBJ1-3, with TRBD1 matching 8 bases. In DNA form, the CDR3 reads TGCAGCGTTTCAGGGGGCGATATCTCTGGAAACACCATATATTTT. It specifies CSVSGGDISGNTIYF. Variable domain in full (rest from reference TRBV29-1 and TRBJ1-3): SAVISQKPSRDICQRGTSLTIQCQVDSQVTMMFWYRQQPGQSLTLIATANQGSEATYESGFVIDKFPISRPNLTFSTLTVSNMSPEDSSIYLCSVSGGDISGNTIYFGEGSWLTVV.